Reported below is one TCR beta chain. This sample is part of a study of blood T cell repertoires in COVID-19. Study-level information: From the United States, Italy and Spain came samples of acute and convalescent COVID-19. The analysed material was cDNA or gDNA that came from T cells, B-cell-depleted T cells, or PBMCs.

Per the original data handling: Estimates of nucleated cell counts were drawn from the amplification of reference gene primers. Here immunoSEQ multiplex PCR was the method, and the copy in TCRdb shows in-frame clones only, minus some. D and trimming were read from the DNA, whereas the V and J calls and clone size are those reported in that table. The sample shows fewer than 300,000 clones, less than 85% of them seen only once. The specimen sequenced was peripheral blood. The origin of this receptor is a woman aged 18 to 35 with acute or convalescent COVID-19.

CDR3 coding DNA: TGTGCCAGCAGCTTAGGGAGTGTACAAGAGACCCAGTACTTC. Protein sequence: CASSLGSVQETQYF. The chain recombines TRBV7-2 with TRBJ2-5; D gene unclear. Per germline, CDR1 SGHTA and CDR2 FQGNSA. The germline V and J ends were trimmed by 1 base and 2 bases, with 8 bases remaining between them. The CDR3 length is 14 residues.